The clone carrying this T cell receptor (beta chain) was found a few times. The target antigen is unknown. V was pared by 7 bases and J by 2 bases, with 12 bases between. CDR1 is MDHEN and CDR2 is SYDVKM in the germline V gene. This CDR3 is built from 13 residues. The data originate from a study of vaccination and CD4 T cells after COVID-19. Study overall: The convalescent population consisted of six males and four females, two of whom were of Hispanic ethnicity.

Researchers used the Oncomine TCR Beta short-read assay to sequence DNA from cultured CD4+ T cells. TCRdb passed the PCR reads through MiXCR, listing each CDR3 protein once. The sample has roughly 24,000 distinct CDR3 sequences, less than 35% seen once. Indicated time point: late sampling 161 to 241 days after vaccination in a few convalescent patients. Treatment: approximately nine-day PBMC culture with coronavirus spike peptide pools or control peptides (ViraFEST assay). After expanding antigen-specific T cells with peptide pools, ViraFEST sequenced their TCRs. Wells that each held approximately 2.1 million PBMCs were cultured with 9.5 to 10 IU/ml IL-2 and about 10 ug/ml peptide pools. Half the medium was exchanged for fresh IL-2 medium on days 3 and 7.

The chain uses TRBV28 and TRBJ2-7, with a tentative D call TRBD2 (6 bases). Sequencing used CD4+ T cells from blood, cultured in vitro, obtained about 7 months after SARS-CoV-2 vaccination. The source is a human donor who had recovered from COVID-19. The CDR3 region is CASKRDLPYEQYF. For the CDR3, the DNA is TGTGCCAGCAAAAGGGACTTGCCCTACGAGCAGTACTTC.